This T cell receptor (beta chain) derives from a study of PD-1 blockade in mismatch repair-deficient tumors (dated by TCRdb to between 2016 and 2019). With respect to the entire study: Between September 2013 and September 2016, the trial enrolled 75 to 95 consecutive patients with roughly eleven types of mismatch repair-deficient cancer, all of whom had received prior treatment and were progressing. Tumor-associated T cell clones were tracked in the peripheral blood of patients responding to PD-1 blockade by deep sequencing of TCR CDR3 regions. Beyond this particular receptor, the publication reports: Clones residing in the tumor, which were often undetectable in blood before treatment, expanded quickly after pembrolizumab and then contracted, generally before radiologic responses.

A word on this clone: The target of this receptor is not known. Base quality data are lacking; no much larger clone is found one base away.

The V end loses 7 bases and the J end loses 11 bases, and a stretch of 14 bases separates them. Taken from the germline V gene (reference sequence), the CDR1 and CDR2 loops are MNHNY and SVGAGI. Reading from cysteine to phenylalanine, the CDR3 counts 11 amino acids. The kept DNA is CDR3 alone, 33 bases in frame from the first base. Library generation was performed with the immunoSEQ multiplex PCR assay. What TCRdb holds here is the immuneACCESS table cut down to in-frame rearrangements. Part of the clones is not present; checked against another copy, under half of the missing clones reflect an unresolved V gene, and the others are unexplained. The sample has under 95,000 clones on record, approximately 78% of them singletons. The biggest ten clones account for around 5.1% of the sample. Mismatch repair deficiency was established in every enrolled patient by polymerase chain reaction or immunohistochemistry. A few patients who responded to pembrolizumab therapy underwent TCR sequencing. The phase II trial prospectively tested pembrolizumab PD-1 blockade in advanced mismatch repair-deficient cancers regardless of tissue of origin. Peripheral blood T cell samples were gathered serially, both before PD-1 blockade started and at multiple time points afterward. The timing of each blood sample was reported as weeks after the first dose of pembrolizumab.

The receptor was derived from an adult with mismatch repair-deficient cancer. Sequenced material: peripheral blood, taken 44 weeks after starting pembrolizumab. The V and J genes are TRBV6-6 and TRBJ1-1; the D gene is unclear. At the DNA level, the sequence is TGTGCCAGCACCCTCTCTTGGGAGGCTTTCTTT. This yields the protein CASTLSWEAFF.